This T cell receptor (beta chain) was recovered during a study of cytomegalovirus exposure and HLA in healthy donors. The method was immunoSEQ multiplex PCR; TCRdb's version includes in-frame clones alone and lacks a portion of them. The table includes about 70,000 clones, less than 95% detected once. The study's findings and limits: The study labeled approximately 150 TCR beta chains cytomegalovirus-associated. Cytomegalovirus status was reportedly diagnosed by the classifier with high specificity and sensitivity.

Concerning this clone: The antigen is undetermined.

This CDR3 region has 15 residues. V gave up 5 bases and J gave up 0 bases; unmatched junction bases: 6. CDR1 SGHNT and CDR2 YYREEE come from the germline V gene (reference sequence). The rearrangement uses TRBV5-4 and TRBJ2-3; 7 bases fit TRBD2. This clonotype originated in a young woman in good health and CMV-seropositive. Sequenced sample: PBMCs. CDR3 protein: CASSQKRGSTDTQYF. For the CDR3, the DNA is TGTGCCAGCAGTCAGAAGCGGGGAAGCACAGATACGCAGTATTTT.